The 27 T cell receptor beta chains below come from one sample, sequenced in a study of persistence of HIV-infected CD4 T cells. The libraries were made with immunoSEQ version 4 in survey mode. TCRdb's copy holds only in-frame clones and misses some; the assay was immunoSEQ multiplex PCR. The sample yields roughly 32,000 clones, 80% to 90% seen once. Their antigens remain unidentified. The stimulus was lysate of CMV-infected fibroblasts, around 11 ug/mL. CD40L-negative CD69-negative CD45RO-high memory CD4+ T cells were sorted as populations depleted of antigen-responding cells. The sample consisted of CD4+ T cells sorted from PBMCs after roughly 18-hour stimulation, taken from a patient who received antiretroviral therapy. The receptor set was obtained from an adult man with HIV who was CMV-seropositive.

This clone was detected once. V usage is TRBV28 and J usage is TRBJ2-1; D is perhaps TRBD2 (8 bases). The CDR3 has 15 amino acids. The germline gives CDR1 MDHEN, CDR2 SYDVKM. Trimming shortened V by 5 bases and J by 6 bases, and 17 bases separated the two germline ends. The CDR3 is CASSLTGGGLNEQFF. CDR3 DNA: TGTGCCAGCAGTCTAACGGGAGGGGGCCTCAATGAGCAGTTCTTC. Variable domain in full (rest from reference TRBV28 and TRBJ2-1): DVKVTQSSRYLVKRTGEKVFLECVQDMDHENMFWYRQDPGLGLRLIYFSYDVKMKEKGDIPEGYSVSREKKERFSLILESASTNQTSMYLCASSLTGGGLNEQFFGPGTRLTVL.

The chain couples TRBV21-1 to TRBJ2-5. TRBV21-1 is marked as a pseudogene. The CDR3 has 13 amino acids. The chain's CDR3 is CASRGRGQWTQYF. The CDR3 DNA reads TGTGCCAGCAGGGGACGGGGTCAATGGACCCAGTACTTC.

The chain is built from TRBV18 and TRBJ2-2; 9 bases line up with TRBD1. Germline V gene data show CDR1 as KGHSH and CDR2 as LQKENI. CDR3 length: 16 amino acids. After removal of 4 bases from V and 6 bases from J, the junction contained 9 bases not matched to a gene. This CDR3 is CASSHDWTGVAGELFF. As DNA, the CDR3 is TGTGCCAGCTCACACGATTGGACAGGGGTTGCCGGGGAGCTGTTTTTT.

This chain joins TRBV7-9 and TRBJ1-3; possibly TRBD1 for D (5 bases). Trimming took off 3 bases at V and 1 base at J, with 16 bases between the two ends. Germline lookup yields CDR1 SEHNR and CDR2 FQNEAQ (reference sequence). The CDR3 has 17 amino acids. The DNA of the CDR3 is TGTGCCAGCAGCTTTGGTTTGTCCAGGGTGTCTGGAAACACCATATATTTT. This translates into CASSFGLSRVSGNTIYF.

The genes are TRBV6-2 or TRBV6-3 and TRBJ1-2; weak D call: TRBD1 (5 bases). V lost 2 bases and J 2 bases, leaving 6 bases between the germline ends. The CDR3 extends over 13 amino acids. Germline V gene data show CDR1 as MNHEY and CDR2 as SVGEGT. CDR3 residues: CASSYKGNYGYTF. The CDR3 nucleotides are TGTGCCAGCAGTTACAAGGGGAACTATGGCTACACCTTC.

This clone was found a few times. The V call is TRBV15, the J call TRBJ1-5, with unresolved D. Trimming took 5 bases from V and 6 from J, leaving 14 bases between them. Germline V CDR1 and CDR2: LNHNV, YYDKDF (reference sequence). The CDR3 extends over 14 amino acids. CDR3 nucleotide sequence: TGTGCCACCAGCCCACCCCCGGGTTTTCAGCCCCAGCATTTT. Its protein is CATSPPPGFQPQHF.

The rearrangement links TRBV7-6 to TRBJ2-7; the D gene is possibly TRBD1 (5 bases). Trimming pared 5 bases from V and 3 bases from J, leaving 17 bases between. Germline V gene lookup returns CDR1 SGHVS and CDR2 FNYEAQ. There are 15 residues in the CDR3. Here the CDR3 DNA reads TGTGCCAGCAGCCAGGGCCAGGGCCCGAACTACGAGCAGTACTTC. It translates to CASSQGQGPNYEQYF.

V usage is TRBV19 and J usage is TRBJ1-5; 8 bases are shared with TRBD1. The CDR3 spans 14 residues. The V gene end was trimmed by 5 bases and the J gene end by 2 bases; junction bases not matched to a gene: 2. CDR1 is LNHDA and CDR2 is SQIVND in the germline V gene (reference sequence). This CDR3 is CASSSQGGNQPQHF. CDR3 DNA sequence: TGTGCCAGTAGTTCACAGGGGGGCAATCAGCCCCAGCATTTT. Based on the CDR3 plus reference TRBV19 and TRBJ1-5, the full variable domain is DGGITQSPKYLFRKEGQNVTLSCEQNLNHDAMYWYRQDPGQGLRLIYYSQIVNDFQKGDIAEGYSVSREKKESFPLTVTSAQKNPTAFYLCASSSQGGNQPQHFGDGTRLSIL.

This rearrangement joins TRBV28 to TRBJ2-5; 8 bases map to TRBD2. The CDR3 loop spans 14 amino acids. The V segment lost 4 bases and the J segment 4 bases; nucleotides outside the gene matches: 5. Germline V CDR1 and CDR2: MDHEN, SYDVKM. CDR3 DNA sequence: TGTGCCAGCAGTTCGGGGGGGCCGGGAGAGACCCAGTACTTC. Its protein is CASSSGGPGETQYF.

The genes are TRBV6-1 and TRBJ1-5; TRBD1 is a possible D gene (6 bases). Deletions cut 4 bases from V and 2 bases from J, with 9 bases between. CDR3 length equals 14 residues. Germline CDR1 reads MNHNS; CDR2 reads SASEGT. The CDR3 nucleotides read TGTGCCAGCAGTGCACAGGGCGGCAATCAGCCCCAGCATTTT. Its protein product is CASSAQGGNQPQHF.

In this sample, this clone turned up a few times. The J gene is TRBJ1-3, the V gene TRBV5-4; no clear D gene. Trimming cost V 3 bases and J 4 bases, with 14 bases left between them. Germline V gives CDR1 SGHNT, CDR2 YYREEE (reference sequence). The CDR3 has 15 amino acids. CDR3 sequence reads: CASSSGSHVGNTIYF. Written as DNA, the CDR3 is TGTGCCAGCAGCTCTGGGTCTCATGTAGGAAACACCATATATTTT.

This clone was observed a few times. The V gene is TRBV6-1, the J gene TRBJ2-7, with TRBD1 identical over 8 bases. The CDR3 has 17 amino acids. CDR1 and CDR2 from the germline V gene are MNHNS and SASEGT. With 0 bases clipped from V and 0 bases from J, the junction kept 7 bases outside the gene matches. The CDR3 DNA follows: TGTGCCAGCAGTGAAGCACCAGGGGGCGTAAGCTCCTACGAGCAGTACTTC. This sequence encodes CASSEAPGGVSSYEQYF.

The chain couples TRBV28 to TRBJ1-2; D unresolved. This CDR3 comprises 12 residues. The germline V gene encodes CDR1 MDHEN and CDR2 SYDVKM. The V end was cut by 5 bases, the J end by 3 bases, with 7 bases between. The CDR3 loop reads CASSQVYYGYTF. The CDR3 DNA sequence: TGTGCCAGCAGTCAAGTCTACTATGGCTACACCTTC.

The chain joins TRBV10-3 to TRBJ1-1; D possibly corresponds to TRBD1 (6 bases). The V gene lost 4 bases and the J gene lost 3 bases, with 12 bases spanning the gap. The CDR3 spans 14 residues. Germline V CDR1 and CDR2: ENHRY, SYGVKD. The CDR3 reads CAISVGGADTEAFF. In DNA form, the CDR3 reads TGTGCCATCAGTGTAGGGGGGGCGGACACTGAAGCTTTCTTT.

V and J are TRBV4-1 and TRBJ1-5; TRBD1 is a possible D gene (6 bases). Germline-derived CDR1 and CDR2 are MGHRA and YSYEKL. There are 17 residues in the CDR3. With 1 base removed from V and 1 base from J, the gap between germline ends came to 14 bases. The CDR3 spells CASSQVFPGASNQPQHF. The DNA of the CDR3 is TGCGCCAGCAGCCAAGTGTTCCCGGGGGCCAGCAATCAGCCCCAGCATTTT.

CDR3 protein: CASSLGGTLSYRVQFF. The CDR3 DNA follows: TGCGCCAGCAGCTTGGGGGGGACACTTTCCTACAGGGTGCAGTTCTTC. V usage is TRBV5-1 and J usage is TRBJ2-1, with a weak D call TRBD1 (6 bases). CDR1 is SGHRS and CDR2 is YFSETQ in the germline V gene. Deletions cut 0 bases from V and 12 bases from J, with 22 bases between. There are 16 residues in the CDR3.

The CDR3 DNA reads TGTGCCAGCAGACTCTTCGGACAGTCCACGAACACTGAAGCTTTCTTT. Translated: CASRLFGQSTNTEAFF. V usage is TRBV28 and J usage is TRBJ1-1, with D perhaps matching TRBD1 (6 bases). The V gene's germline CDR1 is MDHEN and CDR2 SYDVKM. Trimming removed 6 bases from V and 1 base from J, with 18 bases in between. CDR3 length: 16 residues.

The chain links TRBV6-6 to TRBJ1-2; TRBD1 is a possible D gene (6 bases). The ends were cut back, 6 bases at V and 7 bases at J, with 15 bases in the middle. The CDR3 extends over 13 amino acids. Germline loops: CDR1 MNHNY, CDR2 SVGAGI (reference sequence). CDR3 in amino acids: CASSSTGLGGYTF. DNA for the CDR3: TGTGCCAGCAGCTCCACAGGGCTGGGTGGCTACACCTTC.

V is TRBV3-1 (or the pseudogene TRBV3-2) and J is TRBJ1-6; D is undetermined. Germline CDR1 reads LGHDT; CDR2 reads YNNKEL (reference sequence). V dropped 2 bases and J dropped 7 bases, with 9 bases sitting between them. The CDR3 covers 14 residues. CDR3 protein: CASSQRERNSPLHF. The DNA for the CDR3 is TGTGCCAGCAGCCAAAGGGAAAGAAATTCACCCCTCCACTTT.

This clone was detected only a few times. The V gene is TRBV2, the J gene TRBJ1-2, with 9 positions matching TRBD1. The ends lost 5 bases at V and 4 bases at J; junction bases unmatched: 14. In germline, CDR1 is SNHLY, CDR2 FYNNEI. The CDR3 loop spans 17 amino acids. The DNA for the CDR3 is TGTGCCAGCAGTTCCACCCCCCACAGGGGGCGCGTCTATGGCTACACCTTC. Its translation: CASSSTPHRGRVYGYTF. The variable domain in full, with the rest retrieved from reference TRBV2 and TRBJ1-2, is EPEVTQTPSHQVTQMGQEVILRCVPISNHLYFYWYRQILGQKVEFLVSFYNNEISEKSEIFDDQFSVERPDGSNFTLKIRSTKLEDSAMYFCASSSTPHRGRVYGYTFGSGTRLTVV.

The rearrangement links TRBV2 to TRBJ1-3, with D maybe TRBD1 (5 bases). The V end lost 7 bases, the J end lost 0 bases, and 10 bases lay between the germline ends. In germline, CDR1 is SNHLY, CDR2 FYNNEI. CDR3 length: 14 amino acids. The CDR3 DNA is TGTGCCAGCACATTTGGGGGCTCTGGAAACACCATATATTTT. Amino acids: CASTFGGSGNTIYF.

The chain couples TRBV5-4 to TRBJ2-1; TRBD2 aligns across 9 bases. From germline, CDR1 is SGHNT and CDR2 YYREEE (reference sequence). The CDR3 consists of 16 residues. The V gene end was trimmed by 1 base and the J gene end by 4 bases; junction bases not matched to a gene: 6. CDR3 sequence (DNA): TGTGCCAGCAGCTTGCCGCTAGCGGGGACTTACAATGAGCAGTTCTTC. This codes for CASSLPLAGTYNEQFF.

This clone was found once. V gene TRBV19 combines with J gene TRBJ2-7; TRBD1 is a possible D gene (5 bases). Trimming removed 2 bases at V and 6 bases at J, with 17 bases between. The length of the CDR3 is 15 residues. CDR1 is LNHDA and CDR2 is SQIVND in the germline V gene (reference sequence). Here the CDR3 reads CASSIQGGALVEQYF. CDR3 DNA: TGTGCCAGTAGTATACAGGGTGGTGCGCTCGTCGAGCAGTACTTC.

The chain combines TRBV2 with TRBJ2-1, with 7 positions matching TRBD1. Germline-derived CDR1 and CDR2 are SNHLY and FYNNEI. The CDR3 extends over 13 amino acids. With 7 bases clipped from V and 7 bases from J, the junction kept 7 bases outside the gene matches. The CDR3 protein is CASTRDRVNEQFF. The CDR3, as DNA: TGTGCCAGCACCCGAGACAGGGTTAATGAGCAGTTCTTC.

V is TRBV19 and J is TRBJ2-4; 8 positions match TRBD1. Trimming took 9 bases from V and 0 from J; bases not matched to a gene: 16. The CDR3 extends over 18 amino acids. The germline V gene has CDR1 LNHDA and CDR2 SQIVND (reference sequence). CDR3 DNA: TGTGCCAGCTCCCGGGGACAGGTGGCCTTCGGAGCCAAAAACATTCAGTACTTC. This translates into CASSRGQVAFGAKNIQYF. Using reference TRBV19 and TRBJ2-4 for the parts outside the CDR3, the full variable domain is DGGITQSPKYLFRKEGQNVTLSCEQNLNHDAMYWYRQDPGQGLRLIYYSQIVNDFQKGDIAEGYSVSREKKESFPLTVTSAQKNPTAFYLCASSRGQVAFGAKNIQYFGAGTRLSVL.

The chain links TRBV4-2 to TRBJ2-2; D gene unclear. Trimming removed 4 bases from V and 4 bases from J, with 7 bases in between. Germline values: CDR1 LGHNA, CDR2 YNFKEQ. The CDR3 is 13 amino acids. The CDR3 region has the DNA TGTGCCAGCAGCCTCAGTCTCACCGGGGAGCTGTTTTTT. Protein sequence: CASSLSLTGELFF.

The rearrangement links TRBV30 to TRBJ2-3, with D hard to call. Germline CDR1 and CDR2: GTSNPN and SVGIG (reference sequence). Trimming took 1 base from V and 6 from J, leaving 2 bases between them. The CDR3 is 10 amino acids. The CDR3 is CAWSEDTQYF. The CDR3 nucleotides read TGTGCCTGGAGTGAGGATACGCAGTATTTT.